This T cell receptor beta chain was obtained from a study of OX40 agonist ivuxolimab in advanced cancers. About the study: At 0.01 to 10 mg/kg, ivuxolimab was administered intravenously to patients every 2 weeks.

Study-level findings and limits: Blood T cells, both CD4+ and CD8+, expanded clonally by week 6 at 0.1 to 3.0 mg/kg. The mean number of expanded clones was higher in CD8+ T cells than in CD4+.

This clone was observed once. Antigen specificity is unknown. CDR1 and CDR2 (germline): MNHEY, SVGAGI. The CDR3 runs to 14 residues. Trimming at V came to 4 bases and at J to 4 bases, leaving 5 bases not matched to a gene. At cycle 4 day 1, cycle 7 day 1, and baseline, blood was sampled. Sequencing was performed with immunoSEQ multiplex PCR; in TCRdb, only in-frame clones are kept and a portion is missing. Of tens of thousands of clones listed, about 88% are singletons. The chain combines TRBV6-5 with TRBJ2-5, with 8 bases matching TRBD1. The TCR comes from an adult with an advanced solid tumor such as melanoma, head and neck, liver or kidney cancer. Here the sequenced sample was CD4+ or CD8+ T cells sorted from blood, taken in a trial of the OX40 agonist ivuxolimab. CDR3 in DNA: TGTGCCAGCAGTTCCGGGACAGGTGTAGAGACCCAGTACTTC. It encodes CASSSGTGVETQYF.